The present T cell receptor (beta chain) was sequenced within a study of blood T cell repertoires in COVID-19. This clone was seen more than once but under ten times. Germline assignment: CDR1 SGHTA and CDR2 FQGTGA. V shed 5 bases, J shed 1 base, and the junction held 8 bases outside the gene matches. This CDR3 comprises 16 residues. Sequencing was performed with immunoSEQ multiplex PCR; in TCRdb, only in-frame clones are kept and a portion is missing. The table includes more than 110,000 clones, approximately 80% detected once. The sequenced sample was peripheral blood. The receptor was derived from a human donor in a cohort sampled during active COVID-19. The V gene is TRBV7-3, the J gene TRBJ2-3; 8 bases line up with TRBD2. CDR3: CASSQTPRGGTDTQYF. CDR3 sequence (DNA): TGTGCCAGCAGCCAAACCCCGCGGGGGGGCACAGATACGCAGTATTTT.